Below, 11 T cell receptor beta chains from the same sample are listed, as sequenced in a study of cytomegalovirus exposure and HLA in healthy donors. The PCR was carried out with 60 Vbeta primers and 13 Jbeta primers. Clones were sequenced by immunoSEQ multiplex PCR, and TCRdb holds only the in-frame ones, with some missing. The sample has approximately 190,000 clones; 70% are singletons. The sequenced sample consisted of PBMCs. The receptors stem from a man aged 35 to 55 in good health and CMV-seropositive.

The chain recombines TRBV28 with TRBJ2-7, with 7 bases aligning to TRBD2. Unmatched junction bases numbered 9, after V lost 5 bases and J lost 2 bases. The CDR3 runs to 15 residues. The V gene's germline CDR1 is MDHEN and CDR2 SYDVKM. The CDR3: CASSPSGRATYEQYF. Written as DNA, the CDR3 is TGTGCCAGCAGTCCAAGTGGGAGGGCCACCTACGAGCAGTACTTC.

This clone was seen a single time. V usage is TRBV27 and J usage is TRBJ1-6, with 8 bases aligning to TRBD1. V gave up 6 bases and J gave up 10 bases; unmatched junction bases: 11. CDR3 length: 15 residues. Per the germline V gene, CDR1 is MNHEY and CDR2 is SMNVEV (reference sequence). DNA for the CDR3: TGTGCCAGCAGCCCCGGGACAGGTGTAGAATCACCCCTCCACTTT. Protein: CASSPGTGVESPLHF.

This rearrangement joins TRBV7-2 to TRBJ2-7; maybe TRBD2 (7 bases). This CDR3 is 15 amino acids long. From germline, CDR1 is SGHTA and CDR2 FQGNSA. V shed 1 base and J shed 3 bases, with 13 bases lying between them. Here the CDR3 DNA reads TGTGCCAGCAGCTTAGGGGCGGGGGCCATCTACGAGCAGTACTTC. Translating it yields CASSLGAGAIYEQYF.

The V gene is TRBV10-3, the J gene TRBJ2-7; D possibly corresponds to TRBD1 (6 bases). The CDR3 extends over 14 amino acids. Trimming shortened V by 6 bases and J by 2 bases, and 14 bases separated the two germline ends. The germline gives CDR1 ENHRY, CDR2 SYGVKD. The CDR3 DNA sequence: TGTGCCATCAGCCGACAGGCTTCCACCTACGAGCAGTACTTC. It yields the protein CAISRQASTYEQYF.

For the CDR3, the DNA is TGTGCCAGTAGGCAGGGGGCAGGAGCTTTCTTT. This sequence encodes CASRQGAGAFF. This chain connects TRBV19 to TRBJ1-1; TRBD1 matches 8 bases. CDR3 size: 11 residues. The V and J ends lost 6 bases and 10 bases, in that order; junction bases with no gene match: 4. Germline CDR1 reads LNHDA; CDR2 reads SQIVND (reference sequence).

The CDR3 reads CASSPGGGRTDTQYF. DNA of the CDR3: TGTGCCAGCAGTCCCGGGGGGGGGCGCACAGATACGCAGTATTTT. The rearrangement links TRBV6-4 to TRBJ2-3; 8 bases agree with TRBD2. The germline V gene encodes CDR1 MRHNA and CDR2 SNTAGT. Trimming cost V 5 bases and J 1 base; bases outside gene matches: 5. CDR3 length: 15 amino acids.

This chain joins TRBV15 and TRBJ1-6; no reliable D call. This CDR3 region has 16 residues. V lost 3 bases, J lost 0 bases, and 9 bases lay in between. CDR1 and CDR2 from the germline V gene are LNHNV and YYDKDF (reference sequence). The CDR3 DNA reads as TGTGCCACCAGCAGCCTGGGGAGCTCCTATAATTCACCCCTCCACTTT. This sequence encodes CATSSLGSSYNSPLHF.

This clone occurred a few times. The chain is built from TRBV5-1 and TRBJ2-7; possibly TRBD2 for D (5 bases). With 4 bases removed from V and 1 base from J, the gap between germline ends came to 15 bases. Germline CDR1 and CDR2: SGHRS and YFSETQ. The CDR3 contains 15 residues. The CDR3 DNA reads TGCGCCAGCAGCCCCGGCGGGCCAGTTTCCTACGAGCAGTACTTC. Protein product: CASSPGGPVSYEQYF.

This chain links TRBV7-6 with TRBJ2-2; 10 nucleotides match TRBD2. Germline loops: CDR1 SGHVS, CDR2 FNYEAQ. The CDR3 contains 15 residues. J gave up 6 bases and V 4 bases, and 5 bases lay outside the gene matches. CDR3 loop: CASSSSGGAPGELFF. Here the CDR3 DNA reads TGTGCCAGCAGCTCAAGCGGGGGGGCCCCCGGGGAGCTGTTTTTT. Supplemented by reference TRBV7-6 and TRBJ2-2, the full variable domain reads GAGVSQSPRYKVTKRGQDVALRCDPISGHVSLYWYRQALGQGPEFLTYFNYEAQQDKSGLPNDRFSAERPEGSISTLTIQRTEQRDSAMYRCASSSSGGAPGELFFGEGSRLTVL.

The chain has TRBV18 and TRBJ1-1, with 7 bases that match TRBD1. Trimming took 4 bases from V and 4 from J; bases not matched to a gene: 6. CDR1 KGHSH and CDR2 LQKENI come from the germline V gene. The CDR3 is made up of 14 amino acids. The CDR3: CASSLRGTATEAFF. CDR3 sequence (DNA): TGTGCCAGCTCACTCCGAGGGACAGCCACTGAAGCTTTCTTT. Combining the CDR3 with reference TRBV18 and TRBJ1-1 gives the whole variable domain NAGVMQNPRHLVRRRGQEARLRCSPMKGHSHVYWYRQLPEEGLKFMVYLQKENIIDESGMPKERFSAEFPKEGPSILRIQQVVRGDSAAYFCASSLRGTATEAFFGQGTRLTVV.

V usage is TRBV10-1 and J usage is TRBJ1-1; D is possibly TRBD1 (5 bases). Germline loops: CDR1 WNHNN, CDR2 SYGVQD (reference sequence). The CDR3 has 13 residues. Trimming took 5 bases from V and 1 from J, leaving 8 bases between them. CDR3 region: CASSRTKNTEAFF. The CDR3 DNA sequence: TGCGCCAGCAGTAGGACAAAGAACACTGAAGCTTTCTTT.